This T cell receptor beta chain was found in a study of shared clonotypes between healthy human individuals. Comment on this clone: What it binds is not known.

As processed by the authors: ImmunoSEQ only sent back junction sequences with no quality scores, so filtering was done differently. TCRdb keeps only in-frame clones here, not all; method: immunoSEQ multiplex PCR. V and J calls and clone size are as listed in that table; D and trimming were resolved from the DNA. This sample has some 1.1 million clones, with approximately 75% found just once. General study results and limits: A small donor pool kept down the genetic and exposure-history diversity that was represented.

V was clipped by 1 base and J by 3 bases, with 16 bases between them. This CDR3 is 17 amino acids long. CDR1 and CDR2 (germline): SGHAT, FQNNGV. Specimen: memory CD4+ T cells from PBMCs. The sample's subset: CD45RA-negative fraction. This TCR was sampled from a man younger than 30 in good health. Some clones in this sample may be carry-over from other donors' samples. The chain recombines TRBV11-2 with TRBJ1-3; the D is unclear. The chain's CDR3 is CASSLAASGKDGNTIYF. CDR3 in DNA: TGTGCCAGCAGCTTAGCTGCTTCGGGAAAGGATGGAAACACCATATATTTT.